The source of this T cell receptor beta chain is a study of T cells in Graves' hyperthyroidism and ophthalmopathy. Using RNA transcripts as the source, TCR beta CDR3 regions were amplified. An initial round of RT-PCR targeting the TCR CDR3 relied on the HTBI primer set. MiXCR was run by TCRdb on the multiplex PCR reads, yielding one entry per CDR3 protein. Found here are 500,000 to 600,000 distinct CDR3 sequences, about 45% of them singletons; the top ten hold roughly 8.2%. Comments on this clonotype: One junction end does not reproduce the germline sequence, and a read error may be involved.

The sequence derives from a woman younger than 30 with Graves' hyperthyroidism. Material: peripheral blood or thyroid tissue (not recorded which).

The CDR3 coding sequence is TGTGCCAGCAGCCCCCTCCGCTTC. It specifies CASSPLRF. The chain couples TRBV7-9 to TRBJ2-5; no definite D call. CDR3 length: 8 residues. Germline V gene sequence: CDR1 SEHNR, CDR2 FQNEAQ (reference sequence).